This entry features one T cell receptor beta chain sequence. Its antigen has not been determined. No clone much larger than this one lies a single base away; base qualities are absent. Library creation used the immunoSEQ multiplex PCR assay. For the multiplex PCR, a mixture combining 60 forward primers for TCR Vbeta segments and 13 reverse primers for TCR Jbeta segments was used. A multiplex PCR assay on genomic DNA amplified the CDR3 region of rearranged TCR beta genes. The amplified TCR beta libraries were sequenced on the Illumina HiSeq System as 87-base-pair reads. Regarding the original processing steps: In a later analysis, tens of millions of unique TCR beta chains were counted across the approximately 640 repertoires, and about 9.9 million of these chains were shared by at least two donors. Raw reads were error-corrected and collapsed into unique sequences by a nearest-neighbor algorithm in which closely related sequences were merged to remove PCR and sequencing errors. CDR3 sequences were aligned to IMGT reference sequences to assign V, D and J gene segments. For a sequence to be retained, a match of at least six nucleotides to both a V gene segment and a J gene segment was required. A rearrangement was called productive if the CDR3 had no stop codons and remained in frame with V and J, and every other rearrangement was called non-productive. Following IMGT convention, CDR3 was defined as the stretch from the second conserved V-encoded cysteine up to the conserved J-encoded phenylalanine. Sequences without an unambiguous match to a single V gene segment were excluded from the earlier analysis of about 600 of the donors. In an earlier analysis of 587 of the donors, V segments were called functional above 56.7% productive rearrangements and were called segregating when the between-donor standard deviation exceeded 5%. To diagnose cytomegalovirus status from the catalog of TCR beta chain sequences, a statistical classification framework was built. A later analysis assigned V and J genes by comparing TCR nucleotide sequences with IMGT/GENE-DB human TR gene sequences. In a later analysis, CDR3 sequences and most-parsimonious VDJ recombination scenarios were assigned using the TCRdist pipeline. In a later analysis, every TCR beta chain was defined by the combination of its CDR3 amino acid sequence and its V-gene family, and reads without a unique V-gene family were dropped. In a later analysis, around 650 highly shared, low-generation-probability nucleotide sequences were removed to address suspected cross-contamination and a sequencing artifact. For each public chain, a later analysis derived a clonal expansion index from normalized ranks of inferred template counts within each repertoire. In a later analysis, generation probabilities were computed using a VDJ recombination model fitted to out-of-frame rearrangements, and the results were checked against IGoR. A later analysis scored TCR-TCR, TCR-HLA and TCR-CMV co-occurrence with hypergeometric tests, applying a repertoire-size bias correction to TCR pairs. To estimate false discovery rates, a later analysis permuted the HLA or CMV assignments 20 times. A later analysis grouped co-occurring TCRs with DBSCAN, adding TCRdist sequence similarity when clustering within HLA-allele-positive subsets. Co-occurrence clustering excluded repertoires with fewer than 30,000 or more than 120,000 public chains, plus five with anomalous nucleotide sharing. TCRdb holds this immuneACCESS table with in-frame rearrangements only. Some clones are missing; in checked studies, unresolved V genes explain under half, and the rest has no known cause. That table furnishes V, J and clone size, whereas the DNA furnished D and trimming. Recorded for this sample are 150,000 to 180,000 clones; 70% to 80% of them occurred a single time. The top ten clones comprise under 2.5% of the sample.

This entry belongs to a study of cytomegalovirus exposure and HLA in healthy donors (dated by TCRdb to the late 2010s). In the study overall: An earlier analysis of fewer than 750 of the donors reported 276 Gb of sequence data and 117 million unique TCR beta sequences obtained from about 180 million T cells. Along with the approximately 650-subject first cohort, a separate validation cohort of around 110 different subjects was used. Rather than drawing on any new phenotypic data, the later analysis identified candidate immune exposures from TCR beta sequences and the way those sequences occurred across donors. All discovery cohort repertoires had been generated using a single sequencing platform. Typing coverage differed by locus: A, B, C, DRB1 and DQB1 were typed in roughly 620-640 donors, DQA1 in approximately 520, DPA1 in 600 to 610, and DPB1 in 450 to 490. An early release that covered 640 HLA-typed donors contained around 300 gigabases of sequencing data and some 87 million unique TCR sequences. Of the 300 to 500 genotyped donors, approximately 81% were placed in the genetic ancestry cluster associated with self-reported Caucasian donors. Genome-wide SNP genotypes for about 55% of the roughly 670 donors were used in a later genetic analysis, which treated that subset as a discovery cohort. The aim of the study was to test whether cataloging public T cell receptors could identify signatures of past pathogen exposure. The study combined high-throughput TCR immunosequencing, statistical association of individual TCRs with disease status, and machine learning to predict cytomegalovirus infection status. HLA typing included class I and class II loci at four-digit resolution. Among around 400 genotyped donors of the cohort, an average of around 240,000 unique TCR beta nucleotide sequences were sequenced per donor, around 20% of them non-productive. The T cell repertoires of 666 subjects were profiled by immunosequencing and related to cytomegalovirus serostatus. To decide whether each TCR beta V gene segment behaved as functional or pseudogenic, an earlier analysis of some 540 of the donors relied on high-throughput TCR beta sequencing. Because of strong linkage in the cohort, a few DR-DQ haplotypes were treated as single units for association and clustering. Alongside the repertoire data, information on donor age, sex, ethnicity and CMV serostatus was compiled. A later analysis re-analyzed previously published TCR beta repertoires from hundreds of donors and added high-resolution HLA genotyping to study TCR occurrence patterns.

Study-wide conclusions, independent of this receptor: The cohort was sequenced for TCR beta chains only, and without alpha or paired-chain data the features that could be detected were limited. V-gene and J-gene trimming of TCR beta chains was associated with a missense DCLRE1C variant in a later genetic analysis, and the association was replicated in an independent cohort. According to a later genetic analysis, donors in an Asian-associated ancestry cluster had fewer N-insertions in productive TCRs than the roughly 700-donor mean. Because HLA typing was unavailable for some donors at each locus, only the typed subset was used in association tests. Some IMGT-functional V segments, including TRBV6-2 and TRBV6-3, could not be told apart with the 87-base-pair reads, so those segments were excluded. Linkage disequilibrium might explain the correlated functional status among segregating V segments, but an unknown experimental factor could not be ruled out. Several of the top co-occurrence clusters appeared to be linked to parvovirus B19, influenza, CMV and Epstein-Barr virus, according to a later analysis. A later analysis found that TCR association rates varied across HLA loci, with DRB1 alleles showing the most associated TCRs and HLA-C alleles the fewest. The classifier was reported to diagnose cytomegalovirus status with high specificity and sensitivity in both the original and validation cohorts. The sequencing pipeline was judged likely to have produced a cluster of highly shared sequence variants as a technical artifact. Because counts were too low, around 17 rarely observed V segments, including chromosome 9 orphons, were left out of the earlier analysis of 587 of the donors. A further reported finding was that TCR beta sequences accurately predicted the HLA-A and HLA-B alleles for most subjects in the first cohort. Compared with equally common non-associated chains, HLA-associated TCR beta chains in a later analysis were more clonally expanded and had lower generation probabilities. The study gave a list of more than 150 TCR beta chains associated with cytomegalovirus. When HLA alleles, especially DR and DQ, strongly co-occurred, attributing TCR associations to individual alleles was difficult. At a false discovery rate of 0.05, a later analysis linked some 17,000 TCR beta sequences to specific HLA alleles. Broadly in line with IMGT annotations, most TCR beta V segments showed up in productive rearrangements about 90% or about 30% of the time in an earlier analysis of under 700 of the donors. In vitro tests confirmed that a few of the cytomegalovirus-associated TCR beta chains recognize cytomegalovirus antigens. The authors suggested that the approach could potentially be extended to other disease states and immunological phenotypes. Immune exposure information for the cohort was limited to CMV serostatus. Most TCR sequences were seen in very few donors, while some public TCRs were found in many individuals. In a later analysis, most CMV-associated TCR beta chains were found to appear HLA-restricted, with HLA associations seemingly driven largely by CMV exposure. Presence/absence analyses assumed roughly uniform sequencing depth across donors, an assumption that may not hold.

Reading the germline V gene gives CDR1 SNHLY and CDR2 FYNNEI. The germline ends are 6 bases apart after V is trimmed by 0 bases and J by 7 bases. Including the terminal cysteine and phenylalanine, the CDR3 comprises 12 residues. Of the read, only the CDR3 DNA is kept; its 36 bases are in frame from base 1. The cohort comprised fewer than 750 healthy bone marrow donors. Cohort members were all nominally healthy when sampled, although unrecorded immune exposures were likely present. The donor tested CMV seronegative, placing the donor among the roughly 400 seronegative members of the cohort. A peripheral blood sample was provided by each donor, and peripheral blood mononuclear cells were used for TCR beta sequencing. The Qiagen DNeasy Blood Extraction Kit was used to extract genomic DNA from the blood cell samples.

The rearranged segments are TRBV2 and TRBJ1-2; too little of a D gene remains to name it. Sequences were obtained from PBMCs. The sequence came from a young man in good health and CMV-seronegative. The DNA sequence follows: TGTGCCAGCAGTGAAGCGGAGCGTGGCTACACCTTC. It encodes CASSEAERGYTF.